These 5 T cell receptor beta chains were sequenced from one sample in a study of shared clonotypes between healthy human individuals. Only in-frame clones appear in the TCRdb table, and some are missing; sequencing was by immunoSEQ multiplex PCR. The sample yields more than 2 million clones, 93% seen once. CD45RO negativity and positive selection for CCR7 defined naive CD8 cells, a population that excluded terminally differentiated effector memory CD45RA+ cells. The specimen sequenced was naive CD8+ T cells from PBMCs. The source of these receptors is a man aged 18 to 30 in good health. Some clones in this sample may be carry-over from other donors' samples.

This chain joins TRBV10-3 and TRBJ1-2; 11 bases agree with TRBD1. This CDR3 is 15 amino acids long. The V gene's germline CDR1 is ENHRY and CDR2 SYGVKD. The junction had 1 base not matched to a gene; V was cut back by 0 bases and J by 4 bases. For the CDR3, the DNA is TGTGCCATCAGTGAGTCCGGGACAGGGGGCTATGGCTACACCTTC. It specifies CAISESGTGGYGYTF.

This sequence joins TRBV5-1 and TRBJ2-7, with TRBD2 matching over 12 bases. The CDR3 totals 16 residues. Germline V lookup: CDR1 SGHRS, CDR2 YFSETQ. After removal of 0 bases from V and 5 bases from J, the junction contained 6 bases not matched to a gene. CDR3 in DNA: TGCGCCAGCAGCTTGGGACTAGCGGGAGATATCCACGAGCAGTACTTC. This codes for CASSLGLAGDIHEQYF.

This sequence joins TRBV5-4 and TRBJ2-3; the match to TRBD1 covers 8 bases. CDR1 is SGHNT and CDR2 is YYREEE in the germline V gene (reference sequence). Germline trimming cut 2 bases from V and 3 bases from J; bases unmatched to any gene: 8. This CDR3 has 16 residues. As DNA, the CDR3 is TGTGCCAGCAGCTTTAGTAACAGGGGGTTTACAGATACGCAGTATTTT. It is translated as CASSFSNRGFTDTQYF.

The chain joins TRBV4-1 to TRBJ1-6, with D unresolved. This CDR3 has 16 amino acids. V was shortened by 4 bases and J by 6 bases, with 16 bases between the two germline ends. Looked up from germline, CDR1 is MGHRA and CDR2 is YSYEKL. The CDR3 DNA is TGCGCCAGCAGCCGTAGACGCGAAGACCCTAATTCACCCCTCCACTTT. Translated, it gives CASSRRREDPNSPLHF.

The chain uses TRBV7-6 and TRBJ1-2; 7 nucleotides agree with TRBD1. The J segment lost 7 bases and the V segment lost 1 base, leaving 15 bases of the junction unmatched. CDR1 is SGHVS and CDR2 is FNYEAQ in the germline V gene. This CDR3 is built from 17 residues. The CDR3 loop is CASSLGEGTAHPSGYTF. CDR3 coding DNA: TGTGCCAGCAGCTTAGGGGAGGGGACAGCCCATCCCTCTGGCTACACCTTC. Combining the CDR3 with reference TRBV7-6 and TRBJ1-2 gives the whole variable domain GAGVSQSPRYKVTKRGQDVALRCDPISGHVSLYWYRQALGQGPEFLTYFNYEAQQDKSGLPNDRFSAERPEGSISTLTIQRTEQRDSAMYRCASSLGEGTAHPSGYTFGSGTRLTVV.